This T cell receptor beta chain comes out of a study of T cell changes during pregnancy in multiple sclerosis. Sequencing used immunoSEQ multiplex PCR; TCRdb keeps in-frame clones, though not all of them. The table has under 110,000 clones, approximately 92% seen once. The V gene end was trimmed by 5 bases and the J gene end by 8 bases; junction bases not matched to a gene: 6. Germline V gene sequence: CDR1 LNHDA, CDR2 SQIVND (reference sequence). This CDR3 contains 13 residues. This receptor was identified in a female donor with multiple sclerosis, enrolled in a pregnancy study. This specimen was peripheral blood, taken in the second trimester of pregnancy. The V gene is TRBV19, the J gene TRBJ2-1, with 7 bases lining up with TRBD1. CDR3 nucleotides: TGTGCCAGTAGTCAACAGGGGACCTATGAGCAGTTCTTC. It encodes CASSQQGTYEQFF.